This record concerns one T cell receptor beta chain sequence. Its antigen is currently unknown. The data belong to a study of molecular identifiers for immune sequencing clone quantification. General study points: Clones of above 20 RNA copies carried over 98% of effector molecules; in naive cells they carried under 1%.

V gave up 5 bases and J gave up 0 bases, with 14 bases separating them. CDR3 length equals 16 residues. CDR1 is SEHNR, CDR2 FQNEAQ, per germline (reference sequence). TCRdb passed the PCR reads through MiXCR, listing each CDR3 protein once. The sample holds hundreds of thousands of distinct CDR3 sequences; 20% to 25% are singletons and the top ten take 0.81%. The rearrangement uses TRBV7-9 and TRBJ1-3; no definite D call. The sequenced sample was naive CD8+ T cells from blood, with Jurkat cell RNA spiked in. Specified subset: FACS-sorted CD8+CD4-CCR7+CD45RA+ naive T cells. This TCR was sampled from a human donor in good health. Some libraries in this study had Jurkat cell RNA spiked in. This chain's CDR3 is CASSPTPSGSGNTIYF. DNA for the CDR3: TGTGCCAGCAGCCCCACGCCCTCAGGCTCTGGAAACACCATATATTTT. The full variable domain, completed using reference TRBV7-9 and TRBJ1-3, is DTGVSQNPRHKITKRGQNVTFRCDPISEHNRLYWYRQTLGQGPEFLTYFQNEAQLEKSRLLSDRFSAERPKGSFSTLEIQRTEQGDSAMYLCASSPTPSGSGNTIYFGEGSWLTVV.